Listed here are 18 T cell receptor beta chains from one sample, sequenced in a study of blood T cells in healthy people across ages. The authors ran a second PCR of roughly 6 to 12 cycles using a sample-barcoded 5' primer and a J-beta primer mix. TCRdb reprocessed the 5' RACE reads via MiXCR and lists one record per CDR3 protein. The table records approximately 730,000 distinct CDR3 sequences, roughly 53% of them present only once. The source material was blood. These receptors were taken from a man aged 80 or over in good health.

The V and J genes are TRBV7-2 and TRBJ2-5, with 12 bases identical to TRBD2. V dropped 4 bases and J dropped 3; count of bases not matched to a gene: 9. The CDR3 length is 17 residues. Germline CDR1 reads SGHTA; CDR2 reads FQGNSA. Here the CDR3 reads CASSSRLAGVREETQYF. CDR3 sequence (DNA): TGTGCCAGCAGCTCCAGACTAGCGGGAGTACGGGAAGAGACCCAGTACTTC.

The V gene is TRBV7-2, the J gene TRBJ2-3, with 9 bases identical to TRBD2. The trim removed 6 bases at V and 6 bases at J, leaving 4 bases unmatched. Germline CDR1 SGHTA, CDR2 FQGNSA. The CDR3 length is 13 residues. For the CDR3, the DNA is TGTGCCAGCAGAGCGGGAGGCGGGGATACGCAGTATTTT. As protein: CASRAGGGDTQYF.

The rearrangement links TRBV7-9 to TRBJ2-3, with a weak D call TRBD1 (6 bases). With 5 bases removed from V and 14 bases from J, the gap between germline ends came to 26 bases. CDR1 is SEHNR, CDR2 FQNEAQ, per germline (reference sequence). CDR3 length: 15 residues. CDR3 in DNA: TGTGCCAGCAGCCCCACAGGGAAGGTCACAAGATACGCGTATTTT. Its protein is CASSPTGKVTRYAYF. Full variable domain (remainder filled in from reference TRBV7-9 and TRBJ2-3): DTGVSQNPRHKITKRGQNVTFRCDPISEHNRLYWYRQTLGQGPEFLTYFQNEAQLEKSRLLSDRFSAERPKGSFSTLEIQRTEQGDSAMYLCASSPTGKVTRYAYFGPGTRLTVL.

This chain uses TRBV4-2 with TRBJ1-6; D is uncertain. The CDR3 covers 12 residues. Germline CDR1 and CDR2: LGHNA and YNFKEQ. V lost 4 bases to trimming and J lost 11 bases, with 9 bases between them. CDR3 sequence (DNA): TGTGCCAGCAGCCCTGGGCCACCACCCCTCCACTTT. Translating gives CASSPGPPPLHF.

V and J are TRBV5-5 and TRBJ2-3, with D perhaps given as TRBD1 or TRBD2 (5 bases each). Germline V gene lookup returns CDR1 SGHKS and CDR2 YYEKEE (reference sequence). The V and J ends lost 4 bases and 14 bases respectively, with 26 bases between them. The length of the CDR3 is 15 residues. The CDR3 is CASSPGTAEHRYAYF. The CDR3 DNA sequence: TGTGCCAGCAGCCCCGGGACGGCAGAGCACAGATACGCGTATTTT. Together with reference TRBV5-5 and TRBJ2-3, the CDR3 gives the full variable domain: DAGVTQSPTHLIKTRGQQVTLRCSPISGHKSVSWYQQVLGQGPQFIFQYYEKEERGRGNFPDRFSARQFPNYSSELNVNALLLGDSALYLCASSPGTAEHRYAYFGPGTRLTVL.

V and J are TRBV7-2 and TRBJ2-7; 10 bases match TRBD2. This CDR3 is built from 15 residues. Germline V lookup: CDR1 SGHTA, CDR2 FQGNSA. V shed 5 bases and J 2 bases; nucleotides not matched to a gene: 6. The CDR3 reads CASSAGLAFTYEQYF. The CDR3 DNA reads TGTGCCAGCAGCGCGGGACTAGCGTTTACCTACGAGCAGTACTTC. The complete variable domain, with remaining parts taken from reference TRBV7-2 and TRBJ2-7, reads GAGVSQSPSNKVTEKGKDVELRCDPISGHTALYWYRQSLGQGLEFLIYFQGNSAPDKSGLPSDRFSAERTGGSVSTLTIQRTQQEDSAVYLCASSAGLAFTYEQYFGPGTRLTVT.

CDR3 in amino acids: CASRQGTSVNPYEQYF. The CDR3 nucleotides are TGTGCCAGCAGACAGGGGACTAGCGTAAACCCCTACGAGCAGTACTTC. V usage is TRBV21-1 and J usage is TRBJ2-7; the table's D call, TRBD2, has no DNA check behind it. TRBV21-1 is listed as a pseudogene. This CDR3 has 16 amino acids.

The rearrangement joins TRBV11-3 to TRBJ2-1, with a tentative D call TRBD2 (6 bases). The CDR3 totals 12 residues. Trimming shortened V by 5 bases and J by 12 bases, and 14 bases separated the two germline ends. The germline V gene encodes CDR1 SGHNT and CDR2 YENEEA. CDR3 in amino acids: CASSRRGDGQFF. The CDR3 DNA reads as TGTGCCAGCAGCCGGAGGGGTGATGGGCAGTTCTTC.

The chain combines TRBV9 with TRBJ2-3; D may correspond to TRBD1 or TRBD2 (5 bases each). Germline CDR1 and CDR2: SGDLS and YYNGEE. The V and J ends lost 4 bases and 1 base respectively, with 16 bases between them. The CDR3 is 16 amino acids. The CDR3 sequence is CASSPRPVGGTDTQYF. Here the CDR3 DNA reads TGTGCCAGCAGCCCCCGTCCAGTGGGGGGCACAGATACGCAGTATTTT.

This clonotype has just a few counts. This CDR3 reads CASSPGGGTPHNEQYF. The CDR3 DNA follows: TGCGCCAGCAGCCCCGGCGGGGGCACCCCGCACAATGAGCAGTACTTC. V and J are TRBV5-1 and TRBJ2-5; tentative D call: TRBD2 (7 bases). Trimming left V 4 bases short and J 11 bases short, with 27 bases between. CDR1 and CDR2 (germline): SGHRS, YFSETQ. The CDR3 runs 16 residues.

This clonotype came up a few times. This rearrangement joins TRBV5-1 to TRBJ2-1, with 10 nucleotides matching TRBD2. Germline CDR1 SGHRS, CDR2 YFSETQ. The V and J ends lost 6 bases and 7 bases, in that order; junction bases with no gene match: 7. The CDR3 loop spans 14 amino acids. CDR3 sequence (DNA): TGCGCCAGCACCGTGGGGGGACTAGCGAATGAGCAGTTCTTC. It is translated as CASTVGGLANEQFF. The full variable domain, completed using reference TRBV5-1 and TRBJ2-1, is KAGVTQTPRYLIKTRGQQVTLSCSPISGHRSVSWYQQTPGQGLQFLFEYFSETQRNKGNFPGRFSGRQFSNSRSEMNVSTLELGDSALYLCASTVGGLANEQFFGPGTRLTVL.

The chain links TRBV5-5 to TRBJ1-4; no reliable D call. V gave up 5 bases and J gave up 4 bases, with 3 bases separating them. In germline, CDR1 is SGHKS, CDR2 YYEKEE (reference sequence). The CDR3 length is 11 residues. CDR3 loop: CASRNNEKLFF. CDR3 bases: TGTGCCAGCAGGAATAATGAAAAACTGTTTTTT.

Here the CDR3 reads CASSLGGNLAVEQFF. The CDR3 region has the DNA TGCGCCAGCAGCTTGGGGGGGAACCTCGCTGTTGAGCAGTTCTTC. The chain uses TRBV5-1 and TRBJ2-1; perhaps D is TRBD1 or TRBD2 (5 bases each). Trimming cost V 0 bases and J 9 bases, with 16 bases left between them. Looked up from germline, CDR1 is SGHRS and CDR2 is YFSETQ. This CDR3 spans 15 amino acids. Full variable domain (remainder filled in from reference TRBV5-1 and TRBJ2-1): KAGVTQTPRYLIKTRGQQVTLSCSPISGHRSVSWYQQTPGQGLQFLFEYFSETQRNKGNFPGRFSGRQFSNSRSEMNVSTLELGDSALYLCASSLGGNLAVEQFFGPGTRLTVL.

The V gene is TRBV20-1, the J gene TRBJ2-3; D remains ambiguous. Germline CDR1 and CDR2: DFQATT and SNEGSKA (reference sequence). V dropped 0 bases and J dropped 6 bases, with 13 bases sitting between them. The CDR3 is made up of 14 amino acids. CDR3 coding DNA: TGCAGTGCTAGAGATATGCTCGTCACGGATACGCAGTATTTT. Protein: CSARDMLVTDTQYF.

This CDR3 reads CASSYRTGSISYEQYF. The CDR3 nucleotides read TGTGCCAGCAGTTATCGGACAGGCAGCATCTCCTACGAGCAGTACTTC. This chain joins TRBV12-3 or TRBV12-4 and TRBJ2-7, with 7 positions matching TRBD1. CDR3 size: 16 residues. Trimming at V came to 4 bases and at J to 0 bases, leaving 9 bases not matched to a gene.

The chain uses TRBV6-5 and TRBJ2-3; D gene uncertain. This CDR3 has 15 residues. Germline lookup yields CDR1 MNHEY and CDR2 SVGAGI. V was clipped by 6 bases and J by 0 bases, with 13 bases between them. CDR3 loop: CASSPTLLSTDTQYF. The CDR3 bases are TGTGCCAGCAGCCCGACCCTGCTGAGCACAGATACGCAGTATTTT.

The chain employs TRBV29-1 and TRBJ2-7; D ambiguous. Trimming removed 1 base from V and 4 bases from J, with 11 bases in between. Germline CDR1 and CDR2: SQVTM and ANQGSEA. The CDR3 is made up of 13 amino acids. CDR3 nucleotide sequence: TGCAGCGTTGAAGGGAATAGCAGGTACGAGCAGTACTTC. It translates to CSVEGNSRYEQYF.

This clonotype appeared a few times. The rearrangement links TRBV6-5 to TRBJ2-7, with 11 bases aligning to TRBD1. The germline gives CDR1 MNHEY, CDR2 SVGAGI. The V and J ends lost 5 bases and 1 base, in that order; junction bases with no gene match: 4. This CDR3 is 15 amino acids long. The DNA of the CDR3 is TGTGCCAGCAGTCGGACAGGGGGCTATTCCTACGAGCAGTACTTC. It is translated as CASSRTGGYSYEQYF.